This T cell receptor beta chain was documented in a study of cytomegalovirus exposure and HLA in healthy donors. Study-level findings and limits: In an earlier analysis, in under 700 donors, most V segments appeared productive either ~87% or ~30% of the time. While the bulk of TCR sequences proved rare, some public TCRs turned up in many donors.

As to this clone: What it recognizes is unknown.

V lost 4 bases, J lost 5 bases, and 12 bases stayed unmatched. Germline CDR1 reads SGHNT; CDR2 reads YYREEE (reference sequence). This CDR3 comprises 15 residues. PCR amplification relied on 60 Vbeta primers (plus 13 Jbeta primers). Data came from immunoSEQ multiplex PCR; TCRdb stores just in-frame clones and leaves some out. This table has about 190,000 clones, 75% to 90% appearing once. Material for sequencing was PBMCs. This clonotype was sampled from a woman aged 45-59 years in good health and CMV-seropositive. The chain is built from TRBV5-4 and TRBJ2-7; 7 nucleotides match TRBD2. CDR3 residues: CASSGGGGSLHEQYF. CDR3 in DNA: TGTGCCAGCAGCGGGGGGGGAGGCTCCCTCCACGAGCAGTACTTC.